A single sample gave rise to the 13 T cell receptor beta chains below, sequenced in a study of cytomegalovirus exposure and HLA in healthy donors. The method was immunoSEQ multiplex PCR; TCRdb's version includes in-frame clones alone and lacks a portion of them. Of approximately 60,000 clones listed, roughly 93% were seen once; the top ten hold roughly 5.8%. The sample consisted of PBMCs. The receptors were gathered from a woman aged 18-29 years in good health and CMV-seronegative.

The chain couples TRBV7-2 to TRBJ2-7; D unresolved. Between the trimmed V and J ends, which lost 4 bases and 2 bases, there was a span of 12 bases. The CDR3 loop spans 14 amino acids. Germline-derived CDR1 and CDR2 are SGHTA and FQGNSA. The CDR3 protein is CASSSATGPYEQYF. The CDR3 bases are TGTGCCAGCAGCTCAGCGACGGGTCCCTACGAGCAGTACTTC.

The chain recombines TRBV11-3 with TRBJ2-1; a possible D gene is TRBD1 (5 bases). This CDR3 comprises 12 residues. Germline-derived CDR1 and CDR2 are SGHNT and YENEEA. Trimming removed 5 bases from V and 11 bases from J, with 13 bases in between. CDR3 amino acids: CASSPSGLQQFF. The CDR3 DNA follows: TGTGCCAGCAGCCCCTCAGGGTTGCAGCAGTTCTTC. The full variable domain, in which reference TRBV11-3 and TRBJ2-1 provide the parts outside the CDR3, is EAGVVQSPRYKIIEKKQPVAFWCNPISGHNTLYWYLQNLGQGPELLIRYENEEAVDDSQLPKDRFSAERLKGVDSTLKIQPAELGDSAVYLCASSPSGLQQFFGPGTRLTVL.

This clone was found once. The chain has TRBV6-5 and TRBJ1-2, with 8 nucleotides matching TRBD1. Trimming removed 8 bases from V and 2 bases from J; junction bases left unmatched: 4. The germline V gene encodes CDR1 MNHEY and CDR2 SVGAGI. There are 13 residues in the CDR3. The CDR3 coding sequence is TGTGCCAGCTTTGGACAGGGCAACTATGGCTACACCTTC. This sequence encodes CASFGQGNYGYTF.

The chain carries TRBV7-9 and TRBJ2-5; TRBD2 agrees at 11 bases. The CDR3 is 15 amino acids. The germline V gene encodes CDR1 SEHNR and CDR2 FQNEAQ (reference sequence). The V gene end was trimmed by 5 bases and the J gene end by 4 bases; junction bases not matched to a gene: 6. CDR3 in amino acids: CASSRTSGSGETQYF. The CDR3 DNA follows: TGTGCCAGCAGCCGCACTAGCGGGAGCGGAGAGACCCAGTACTTC.

V and J are TRBV5-1 and TRBJ2-5, with 8 bases aligning to TRBD2. The CDR3 extends over 14 amino acids. V trimming: 7 bases; J trimming: 5 bases; junction bases outside the gene matches: 10. Per the germline V gene, CDR1 is SGHRS and CDR2 is YFSETQ. CDR3 amino acids: CASQPGGLGETQYF. The CDR3 region has the DNA TGCGCCAGCCAACCGGGGGGGCTAGGGGAGACCCAGTACTTC.

This chain uses TRBV27 with TRBJ1-4; D remains unclear. Trimming removed 2 bases from V and 6 bases from J, with 19 bases in between. The CDR3 loop spans 17 amino acids. The germline V gene encodes CDR1 MNHEY and CDR2 SMNVEV (reference sequence). The CDR3 DNA reads TGTGCCAGCAGTTTAACCCCTCGACTGTTACCCGATGAAAAACTGTTTTTT. Protein product: CASSLTPRLLPDEKLFF.

The gene calls are TRBV6-5 and TRBJ2-1; D possibly corresponds to TRBD2 (6 bases). The ends were cut back, 5 bases at V and 9 bases at J, with 17 bases in the middle. This CDR3 has 14 amino acids. From germline, CDR1 is MNHEY and CDR2 SVGAGI. The CDR3, as DNA: TGTGCCAGCAGTCTGGGGACTCTCCCCGCTGAGCAGTTCTTC. Translation gives CASSLGTLPAEQFF.

V usage is TRBV30 and J usage is TRBJ1-4; a possible D gene is TRBD1 (5 bases). The length of the CDR3 is 13 residues. CDR1 is GTSNPN, CDR2 SVGIG, per germline (reference sequence). V lost 4 bases, J lost 5 bases, and 11 bases lay in between. CDR3 sequence: CAWNGASNEKLFF. The CDR3 DNA reads TGTGCCTGGAATGGGGCATCGAATGAAAAACTGTTTTTT.

The chain links TRBV6-1 to TRBJ1-1, with D possibly being TRBD1 (6 bases). The CDR3 covers 14 residues. Germline V lookup: CDR1 MNHNS, CDR2 SASEGT. Trimming removed 0 bases at V and 11 bases at J, with 16 bases between. DNA of the CDR3: TGTGCCAGCAGTGAAGCACCCGGACAGTTTTCGGCTTTCTTT. It specifies CASSEAPGQFSAFF.

In its sample, this clone was seen once. J is TRBJ2-3 and V is TRBV19; a possible D gene is TRBD1 (5 bases). Germline V lookup: CDR1 LNHDA, CDR2 SQIVND (reference sequence). The length of the CDR3 is 14 residues. The germline V and J ends were trimmed by 7 bases and 5 bases, with 16 bases remaining between them. The CDR3 loop is CASKFGAGQDTQYF. The CDR3 coding sequence is TGTGCCAGTAAATTTGGGGCAGGGCAAGATACGCAGTATTTT. The full variable domain, completed using reference TRBV19 and TRBJ2-3, is DGGITQSPKYLFRKEGQNVTLSCEQNLNHDAMYWYRQDPGQGLRLIYYSQIVNDFQKGDIAEGYSVSREKKESFPLTVTSAQKNPTAFYLCASKFGAGQDTQYFGPGTRLTVL.

The chain carries TRBV25-1 and TRBJ1-2, with 10 bases lining up with TRBD1. The CDR3 sequence is 15 residues long. V shed 3 bases and J 3 bases; nucleotides not matched to a gene: 4. Germline lookup yields CDR1 MGHDK and CDR2 SYGVNS. In nucleotides, the CDR3 is TGTGCCAGCAGTGAGGGGACAGGGGCCCACTATGGCTACACCTTC. This encodes CASSEGTGAHYGYTF.

The V and J genes are TRBV30 and TRBJ1-4; 9 nucleotides align to TRBD1. Looked up from germline, CDR1 is GTSNPN and CDR2 is SVGIG (reference sequence). Losses at the gene ends were 0 bases for V and 8 bases for J; bases not matched to a gene: 4. This CDR3 contains 14 residues. CDR3 sequence (DNA): TGTGCCTGGAGTGTAGGGGGACAGGGAGAAAAACTGTTTTTT. It yields the protein CAWSVGGQGEKLFF.

The chain uses TRBV5-4 and TRBJ1-2, with a tentative D call TRBD1 (6 bases). V was cut by 4 bases and J by 8 bases, with 15 bases left in between. The CDR3 consists of 13 residues. Germline CDR1 SGHNT, CDR2 YYREEE (reference sequence). CDR3 sequence: CASSPQGTGGYTF. CDR3 DNA: TGTGCCAGCAGCCCTCAGGGGACCGGGGGCTACACCTTC. The full variable domain, completed using reference TRBV5-4 and TRBJ1-2, is ETGVTQSPTHLIKTRGQQVTLRCSSQSGHNTVSWYQQALGQGPQFIFQYYREEENGRGNFPPRFSGLQFPNYSSELNVNALELDDSALYLCASSPQGTGGYTFGSGTRLTVV.